This T cell receptor (beta chain) derives from a study of cytomegalovirus exposure and HLA in healthy donors. Study in general: From donors who were HLA-typed, an early data release held approximately 80 million unique TCRs.

The primer mix had 60 Vbeta and 13 Jbeta primers. Method: immunoSEQ multiplex PCR; TCRdb's copy keeps in-frame clones and lacks some. The sample shows 95,000 to 150,000 clones, and 2% to 2.5% sits with its ten largest clones. Trimming at V came to 8 bases and at J to 5 bases, leaving 23 bases not matched to a gene. CDR1 is LNHDA, CDR2 SQIVND, per germline (reference sequence). The CDR3 loop spans 18 amino acids. This chain joins TRBV19 and TRBJ2-5, with 7 positions matching TRBD1. Sample: PBMCs. The receptor was isolated from a man in his forties in good health and CMV-seronegative. The CDR3: CASRSTGQFLSGKETQYF. The CDR3 region has the DNA TGTGCCAGTCGGTCAACGGGACAGTTTTTATCCGGCAAGGAGACCCAGTACTTC.